This is a list of T cell receptor beta chains from one sample in a study of blood T cell repertoires in COVID-19. Sequenced by immunoSEQ multiplex PCR; TCRdb stores in-frame clones only, minus some. The table has fewer than 85,000 clones, roughly 78% seen once. The sequenced material came from peripheral blood. Receptor source: a human donor in a cohort sampled during active COVID-19. Each CDR3 is given with its conserved first and last residue. A D gene is named only where the DNA matches it firmly.

>TRBV5-1|TRBD1|TRBJ2-1
CASSSVGRGGAGVSYNEQFF
>TRBV6-1|.|TRBJ2-5
CASSEGGWKGETQYF
>TRBV7-9|.|TRBJ2-5
CASSLIRGSETQYF
>TRBV5-4|.|TRBJ1-1
CASSLAGHSAVTEAFF
>TRBV7-2|.|TRBJ2-3
CASSRGRGSNTDTQYF
>TRBV3-1/TRBV3-2|TRBD2|TRBJ2-3
CASSQDLVRGGTDTQYF
>TRBV28|TRBD1|TRBJ2-6
CASSLGDRLTF
>TRBV2|.|TRBJ2-5
CASSAGGETQYF
>TRBV9|.|TRBJ2-2
CASSPIGDIGTGELFF
>TRBV18|TRBD1|TRBJ1-3
CASRPGQGVHSGNTIYF
>TRBV19|.|TRBJ1-1
CASNRGWNTEAFF
>TRBV7-2|TRBD1|TRBJ1-2
CASSPGGTGGQYGYTF
>TRBV19|.|TRBJ1-2
CASIGTYGYTF
>TRBV5-1|TRBD2|TRBJ2-1
CASSLRAGGRYEQFF
>TRBV5-1|TRBD2|TRBJ2-1
CASSAAGGPYNEQFF
>TRBV28|.|TRBJ1-4
CASSLDTGSDEFF
>TRBV4-2|.|TRBJ1-1
CASSQGDSLGAEAFF
>TRBV6-5|.|TRBJ1-1
CASSTHRSTEAFF
>TRBV2|.|TRBJ1-2
CASSGRNYGYTF
>TRBV2|.|TRBJ2-1
CASSRGLGWDEQFF
>TRBV5-5|.|TRBJ1-1
CASSFLRFNTEAFF
>TRBV12-5|TRBD1|TRBJ1-5
CASGLTNADRVSNQPQHF
>TRBV28|.|TRBJ1-1
CASSLGHRNTEAFF
>TRBV6-6|.|TRBJ1-1
CASSYAQGAEAFF
>TRBV29-1|.|TRBJ1-3
CSVGEGRNTIYF
>TRBV28|TRBD1|TRBJ1-5
CASSSPLGQPASF
>TRBV21-1|.|TRBJ1-1
CASSKDGWGTGVDTEAFF
>TRBV6-1|TRBD1|TRBJ2-7
CASSEALGQLYEQYF
>TRBV20-1|.|TRBJ1-1
CSASQEGTTNTEAFF
>TRBV6-2/TRBV6-3|.|TRBJ1-5
CASSYSIGDDQPQHF
>TRBV7-2|.|TRBJ1-2
CASSWRDPGDDGYTF
>TRBV12-3/TRBV12-4|.|TRBJ2-1
CASSPRSSDEQFF
>TRBV7-9|TRBD1|TRBJ2-3
CASSLTGVGDTQYF
>TRBV5-8|.|TRBJ2-7
CASSDRSSYEQYF
>TRBV5-5|TRBD1|TRBJ2-2
CASSFGQGETGELFF
>TRBV10-3|TRBD1|TRBJ2-7
CAISPGGQYEQYF
>TRBV7-9|TRBD2|TRBJ2-7
CASSARGGTRTYYEQYF
>TRBV2|.|TRBJ1-5
CASRLANQPQHF
>TRBV27|.|TRBJ1-1
CASKGGRRNTEAFF
>TRBV6-5|TRBD1|TRBJ1-4
CASRDTGEIGKLFF
>TRBV7-2|.|TRBJ1-1
CASSLAGARSGAFF
>TRBV6-5|.|TRBJ2-1
CASTQGLTGEQFF
>TRBV19|TRBD1|TRBJ1-5
CASSMGNRGQPQHF
>TRBV12-3/TRBV12-4|.|TRBJ1-2
CASSSRQELF
>TRBV7-3|.|TRBJ2-3
CASSLQGYTDTQYF